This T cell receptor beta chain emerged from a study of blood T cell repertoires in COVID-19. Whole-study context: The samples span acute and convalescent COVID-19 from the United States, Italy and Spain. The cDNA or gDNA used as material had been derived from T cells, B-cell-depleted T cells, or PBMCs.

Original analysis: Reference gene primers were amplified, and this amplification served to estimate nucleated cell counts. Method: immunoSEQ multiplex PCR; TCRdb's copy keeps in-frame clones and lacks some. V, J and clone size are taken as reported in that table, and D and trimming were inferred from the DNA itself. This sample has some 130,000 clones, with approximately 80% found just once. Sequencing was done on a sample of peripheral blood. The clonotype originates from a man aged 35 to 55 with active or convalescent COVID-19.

CDR3 sequence (DNA): TGTGCCAGCAGCGCCGGGACTAGCGGGGTTTTGGATACGCAGTATTTT. This gives the protein CASSAGTSGVLDTQYF. The V and J genes are TRBV9 and TRBJ2-3; TRBD2 agrees at 13 bases. The J segment lost 6 bases and the V segment lost 3 bases, leaving 7 bases of the junction unmatched. CDR1 and CDR2 (germline): SGDLS, YYNGEE. CDR3 length: 16 residues.